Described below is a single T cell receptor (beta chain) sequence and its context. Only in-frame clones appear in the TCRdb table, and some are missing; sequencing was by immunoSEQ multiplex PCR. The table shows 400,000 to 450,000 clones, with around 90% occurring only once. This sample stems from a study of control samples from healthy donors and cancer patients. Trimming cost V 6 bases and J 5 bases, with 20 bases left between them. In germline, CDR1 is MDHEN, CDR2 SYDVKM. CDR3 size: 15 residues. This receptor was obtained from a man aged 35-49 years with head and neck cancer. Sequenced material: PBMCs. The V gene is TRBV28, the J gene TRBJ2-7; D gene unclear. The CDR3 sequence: CASSRTQVVNDEQYF. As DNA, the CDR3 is TGTGCCAGCAGCCGTACTCAGGTCGTGAACGACGAGCAGTACTTC. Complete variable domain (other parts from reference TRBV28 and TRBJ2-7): DVKVTQSSRYLVKRTGEKVFLECVQDMDHENMFWYRQDPGLGLRLIYFSYDVKMKEKGDIPEGYSVSREKKERFSLILESASTNQTSMYLCASSRTQVVNDEQYFGPGTRLTVT.